These T cell receptor beta chains were read from a single sample in a study of blood T cell repertoires in COVID-19. Using immunoSEQ multiplex PCR, the repertoire was profiled, and TCRdb retains in-frame clones only, with some absent. The data show around 200,000 clones, roughly four fifths seen once. Material for sequencing was peripheral blood. The origin of the receptors is a woman aged 40 to 55 with active or convalescent COVID-19. Both conserved end residues are part of each CDR3. D genes are given only for firm matches. Rows give clone size only sometimes, using once, few, many, or a class for an expanded clone.

v_call	j_call	clone_size	d_call	cdr3_aa	cdr3_nt
TRBV10-3	TRBJ1-5	few	TRBD1	CAISERTGTGGNQPQHF	TGTGCCATCAGTGAGAGGACAGGGACGGGTGGCAATCAGCCCCAGCATTTT
TRBV6-4	TRBJ2-1	-	TRBD2	CASSRLAGLGANEQFF	TGTGCCAGCAGCCGACTAGCGGGTCTGGGGGCCAATGAGCAGTTCTTC
TRBV28	TRBJ1-3	-	-	CASSFQAPSGNTIYF	TGTGCCAGCAGTTTCCAGGCTCCCTCTGGAAACACCATATATTTT
TRBV7-9	TRBJ2-1	-	TRBD2	CASSLAGLAGNEQFF	TGTGCCAGCAGCTTAGCTGGACTAGCGGGGAATGAGCAGTTCTTC
TRBV7-9	TRBJ2-7	-	-	CASSPYRLEGGPYEQYF	TGTGCCAGCAGCCCCTACCGACTAGAGGGAGGCCCTTACGAGCAGTACTTC
TRBV5-1	TRBJ2-2	-	-	CASSLASSVLSGELFF	TGCGCCAGCAGCTTGGCGTCTAGCGTTCTTAGCGGGGAGCTGTTTTTT
TRBV24-1	TRBJ2-1	-	-	CATSDFTGRGDNEQFF	TGTGCCACCAGTGATTTCACAGGGAGAGGCGACAATGAGCAGTTCTTC
TRBV30	TRBJ1-2	-	TRBD1	CAEATGALGYGYTF	TGTGCGGAAGCCACAGGGGCCCTGGGCTATGGCTACACCTTC
TRBV19	TRBJ1-1	-	-	CASIGWKRGGTEAFF	TGTGCCAGTATCGGGTGGAAGAGGGGAGGGACTGAAGCTTTCTTT
TRBV24-1	TRBJ1-1	-	TRBD1	CATSEGTGFDSEAFF	TGTGCCACCAGTGAGGGGACAGGGTTTGACTCTGAAGCTTTCTTT
TRBV10-2	TRBJ1-5	-	-	CASSEWGGNQPQHF	TGCGCCAGCAGTGAGTGGGGCGGCAATCAGCCCCAGCATTTT
TRBV19	TRBJ1-2	-	-	CASSMTRYYGYTF	TGTGCCAGTAGTATGACGAGGTACTATGGCTACACCTTC
TRBV5-4	TRBJ2-2	-	TRBD2	CASDLAGVSGELFF	TGTGCCAGTGATCTAGCGGGAGTATCCGGGGAGCTGTTTTTT
TRBV12-3/TRBV12-4	TRBJ1-2	-	TRBD1	CASTTGQVLGYTF	TGTGCCAGCACCACGGGACAGGTCCTCGGCTACACCTTC
TRBV3-1/TRBV3-2	TRBJ1-2	-	TRBD1	CASSPGTGAFNYGYTF	TGTGCCAGCAGCCCAGGGACAGGGGCTTTTAACTATGGCTACACCTTC
TRBV2	TRBJ1-6	-	TRBD1	CASSDAIGQGPPLHF	TGTGCCAGCAGTGACGCCATTGGACAGGGGCCACCCCTCCACTTT
TRBV11-2	TRBJ2-1	-	-	CASSLRDTSYNEQFF	TGTGCCAGCAGCCTCCGGGACACCTCCTACAATGAGCAGTTCTTC
TRBV5-5	TRBJ1-5	-	TRBD1	CASSLAGTGDQPQHF	TGTGCCAGCAGCTTGGCCGGGACAGGGGACCAGCCCCAGCATTTT
TRBV6-2/TRBV6-3	TRBJ2-2	once	TRBD1	CASSPLTGWTGELFF	TGTGCCAGCAGCCCCTTGACAGGGTGGACCGGGGAGCTGTTTTTT
TRBV12-2	TRBJ1-1	few	-	CASRIHIQDHLATEAFF	TGTGCAAGTCGAATCCATATCCAGGACCACCTAGCCACTGAAGCTTTCTTT
TRBV7-2	TRBJ2-2	-	TRBD2	CASSLSGGDTGELFF	TGTGCCAGCAGCCTTAGCGGGGGGGACACCGGGGAGCTGTTTTTT
TRBV28	TRBJ2-3	-	-	CASSAGSTDTQYF	TGTGCCAGCAGCGCCGGTAGCACAGATACGCAGTATTTT
TRBV18	TRBJ1-1	-	-	CASSPAVLSSGGTEAFF	TGTGCCAGCTCACCGGCTGTCTTGTCAAGCGGGGGGACTGAAGCTTTCTTT
TRBV27	TRBJ1-2	-	TRBD1	CASSSPGQGYGYTF	TGTGCCAGCAGTTCCCCGGGACAGGGGTATGGCTACACCTTC
TRBV7-9	TRBJ2-1	few	TRBD2	CASSLGAGGRFLDEQFF	TGTGCCAGCAGCTTAGGAGCTGGCGGGAGGTTCCTCGATGAGCAGTTCTTC
TRBV3-1/TRBV3-2	TRBJ2-7	-	TRBD2	CASSWTSGGYEQYF	TGTGCCAGCAGCTGGACTAGCGGGGGCTACGAGCAGTACTTC
TRBV5-5	TRBJ1-1	-	TRBD1	CASSWGQGGTEAFF	TGTGCCAGCAGCTGGGGACAGGGTGGCACTGAAGCTTTCTTT
TRBV12-5	TRBJ2-7	-	TRBD1	CASGFAGTAPYEQYF	TGTGCTAGTGGTTTCGCCGGGACAGCGCCCTACGAGCAGTACTTC
TRBV10-3	TRBJ1-6	-	TRBD1	CAIRWGQGINNSPLHF	TGTGCCATCAGATGGGGACAGGGGATTAATAATTCACCCCTCCACTTT
TRBV18	TRBJ1-2	-	TRBD1	CASSPPGTGDYGYTF	TGTGCCAGCTCACCACCTGGGACAGGGGACTATGGCTACACCTTC
TRBV12-5	TRBJ1-5	few	TRBD1	CASGLVLGRDRGNQPQHF	TGTGCTAGTGGTTTGGTACTCGGAAGAGACAGGGGCAATCAGCCCCAGCATTTT